This T cell receptor (beta chain) was sequenced in a study of identical twins. From germline, CDR1 is MDHEN and CDR2 SYDVKM. Trimming left V 3 bases short and J 3 bases short, with 18 bases between. The CDR3 loop spans 16 amino acids. As for this clonotype: Its antigen is currently unknown.

TCRdb reanalysed the 5' RACE reads using MiXCR and keeps one entry per CDR3 protein. The table includes around 1.7 million distinct CDR3 sequences, around a third detected once. Regarding the study as a whole: Fewer insertions characterized abundant cord blood beta clonotypes, whereas memory repertoires showed none. These conclusions were based on statistical analysis (cross-sectional, not following the same donors).

The sample comprised cord blood. The gene calls are TRBV28 and TRBJ2-7; a weak D match, TRBD2 (6 bases). This TCR derives from a newborn girl in good health. CDR3 sequence (DNA): TGTGCCAGCAGTTTGGTGACGGGAGATTCCTACTACGAGCAGTACTTC. It is translated as CASSLVTGDSYYEQYF.